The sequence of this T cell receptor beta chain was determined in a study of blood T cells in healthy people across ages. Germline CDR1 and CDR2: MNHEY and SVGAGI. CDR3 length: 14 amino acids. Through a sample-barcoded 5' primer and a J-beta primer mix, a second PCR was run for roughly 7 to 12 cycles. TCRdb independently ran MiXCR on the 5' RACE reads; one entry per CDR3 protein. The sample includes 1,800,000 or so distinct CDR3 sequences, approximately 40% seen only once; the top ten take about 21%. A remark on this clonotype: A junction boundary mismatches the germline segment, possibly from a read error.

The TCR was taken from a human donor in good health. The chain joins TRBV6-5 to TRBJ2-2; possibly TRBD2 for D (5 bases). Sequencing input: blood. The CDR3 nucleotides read TGTGCCAGCTCCGGACTCCCGAATACCGGGGAGCTGTTTTTT. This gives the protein CASSGLPNTGELFF.